The source of this T cell receptor (beta chain) is a study of neurological immune-mediated disorders. Study results and limitations: Clinical and MRI features did not associate with the cluster found in multiple sclerosis patients. No sharing of CDR3 amino acid sequences was observed among expanded clones across subjects, suggesting private repertoires in all groups.

The sample holds many counts of this clonotype. The antigen remains unidentified. With 10-nucleotide random UMIs, 5'RACE was used to make the cDNA. Using its own MiXCR run on the 5' RACE reads, TCRdb lists one record per CDR3 protein. The profile covers about 55,000 distinct CDR3 sequences, with about 4% appearing a single time and around 2.8% taken by the ten largest. There are 13 residues in the CDR3. The germline V gene encodes CDR1 SQVTM and CDR2 ANQGSEA. Trimming removed 7 bases at V and 4 bases at J, with 13 bases between. The sequencing input was PBMCs. This receptor was taken from a man aged 45-65 years with multiple sclerosis. The chain recombines TRBV29-1 with TRBJ2-2; D is unresolved. CDR3 amino acids: CSGAAHSTGELFF. CDR3 DNA: TGCAGCGGGGCCGCGCACAGCACCGGGGAGCTGTTTTTT.